The present TCR beta chain was sequenced within a study of OX40 agonist ivuxolimab in advanced cancers. The CDR3 length is 14 residues. CDR1 and CDR2 from the germline V gene are MDHEN and SYDVKM. With 2 bases removed from V and 4 bases from J, the gap between germline ends came to 12 bases. Points from the study as a whole: The study found that CD8+ T cells averaged more expanded clones than CD4+. The specificity for antigen of the expanded peripheral T cells was not determined.

Details on this clone: Its antigen remains unknown.

TCRdb's copy holds only in-frame clones and misses some; the assay was immunoSEQ multiplex PCR. The profile covers about 64,000 clones, with 70% to 90% appearing a single time and about 1.3% taken by the ten largest. Systemic immunosuppression or autoimmune disease history was grounds to exclude patients. The rearrangement joins TRBV28 to TRBJ2-7; weak D call: TRBD2 (5 bases). This clonotype was sampled from an adult with an advanced solid tumor such as melanoma, head and neck, liver or kidney cancer. The material was CD4+ or CD8+ T cells sorted from blood, obtained in a trial of the OX40 agonist ivuxolimab. The CDR3 reads CASSLIGGGYEQYF. As DNA, the CDR3 is TGTGCCAGCAGTTTAATTGGAGGTGGGTACGAGCAGTACTTC.